Shown below are 14 T cell receptor beta chains from a single sample sequenced in a study of blood T cell repertoires in COVID-19. Assay: immunoSEQ multiplex PCR; the TCRdb copy retains only in-frame clones and omits some. In the table there are a few hundred thousand clones, 90% of which are singletons. The sequencing input was peripheral blood. The source of these receptors is a woman in her thirties or forties with COVID-19, enrolled during active disease.

The chain uses TRBV28 and TRBJ2-7, with 12 bases matching TRBD1. The CDR3 runs 14 residues. Germline-derived CDR1 and CDR2 are MDHEN and SYDVKM. V lost 6 bases to trimming and J lost 7 bases; unmatched junction nucleotides: 7. The CDR3 sequence is CASRAGTGGLEQYF. The DNA of the CDR3 is TGTGCCAGCAGGGCCGGGACAGGGGGCCTAGAGCAGTACTTC.

The chain has TRBV28 and TRBJ1-6; D is ambiguous. Germline V CDR1 and CDR2: MDHEN, SYDVKM. V was pared by 6 bases and J by 10 bases, with 10 bases between. CDR3 length equals 12 residues. The CDR3 nucleotides are TGTGCCAGCAGCTCCTTACAATCACCCCTCCACTTT. Translated: CASSSLQSPLHF.

The chain uses TRBV3-1 (or the pseudogene TRBV3-2) and TRBJ1-1, with no clear D. Per the germline V gene, CDR1 is LGHDT and CDR2 is YNNKEL (reference sequence). Trimming took off 2 bases at V and 5 bases at J, with 12 bases between the two ends. The CDR3 length is 14 residues. The CDR3 DNA reads TGTGCCAGCAGCCAAAACGGGAGAGGGACTGAAGCTTTCTTT. Its translation is CASSQNGRGTEAFF.

The chain has TRBV30 and TRBJ2-7; D possibly corresponds to TRBD2 (6 bases). Germline V gene data show CDR1 as GTSNPN and CDR2 as SVGIG (reference sequence). The V and J ends lost 6 bases and 4 bases respectively, with 16 bases between them. The CDR3 is 13 residues long. The CDR3 coding sequence is TGTGCCTGTAGTAGAGGCGGACTATACGAGCAGTACTTC. Translating gives CACSRGGLYEQYF.

The CDR3 DNA follows: TGTGCCAGTAGTTTTTCGGGGGTGGAGACCCAGTACTTC. The encoded protein is CASSFSGVETQYF. The chain carries TRBV19 and TRBJ2-5; tentatively, D is TRBD2 (6 bases). V was cut by 5 bases and J by 5 bases, with 12 bases left in between. Germline assignment: CDR1 LNHDA and CDR2 SQIVND (reference sequence). The CDR3 runs to 13 residues.

This chain uses TRBV12-3 or TRBV12-4 with TRBJ2-7, with a weak D call TRBD2 (6 bases). The CDR3 is 11 residues long. V was trimmed by 3 bases and J by 7 bases, leaving 7 bases between them. CDR3 sequence: CASSFGGEQYF. CDR3 in DNA: TGTGCCAGCAGTTTTGGGGGGGAGCAGTACTTC.

This chain uses TRBV30 with TRBJ2-7; no clear D gene. The CDR3 contains 13 residues. CDR1 is GTSNPN, CDR2 SVGIG, per germline (reference sequence). Trimming took 1 base from V and 4 from J, leaving 11 bases between them. CDR3: CAWSATGRYEQYF. CDR3 DNA: TGTGCCTGGAGTGCTACGGGTCGATACGAGCAGTACTTC.

The chain joins TRBV19 to TRBJ2-1; 8 nucleotides agree with TRBD2. V dropped 8 bases and J dropped 6; count of bases not matched to a gene: 15. The CDR3 covers 16 residues. Looked up from germline, CDR1 is LNHDA and CDR2 is SQIVND (reference sequence). This CDR3 reads CASGIAGTSIPNEQFF. CDR3 coding DNA: TGTGCCAGTGGAATCGCCGGGACTAGTATTCCCAATGAGCAGTTCTTC.

The chain joins TRBV9 to TRBJ1-2; TRBD1 matches 7 bases. V lost 0 bases to trimming and J lost 4 bases; unmatched junction nucleotides: 12. CDR3 size: 17 residues. Germline CDR1 reads SGDLS; CDR2 reads YYNGEE. This chain's CDR3 is CASSVAPGGVKSYGYTF. CDR3 sequence (DNA): TGTGCCAGCAGCGTAGCCCCAGGGGGAGTGAAGTCCTATGGCTACACCTTC.

The CDR3: CASSTGGGYTF. The CDR3 nucleotides read TGTGCCAGCAGTACAGGGGGTGGCTACACCTTC. The chain is built from TRBV2 and TRBJ1-2, with TRBD1 identical over 8 bases. Trimming at V came to 5 bases and at J to 7 bases, leaving 0 bases not matched to a gene. CDR3 length equals 11 residues. From germline, CDR1 is SNHLY and CDR2 FYNNEI.

J is TRBJ1-2 and V is TRBV2; no reliable D call. The V end lost 7 bases, the J end lost 4 bases, and 19 bases lay between the germline ends. CDR1 and CDR2 (germline): SNHLY, FYNNEI. The CDR3 loop spans 15 amino acids. The CDR3 DNA is TGTGCCAGCAATTCGGACGGAGAGGGCGGCTATGGCTACACCTTC. This encodes CASNSDGEGGYGYTF. Variable domain in full (rest from reference TRBV2 and TRBJ1-2): EPEVTQTPSHQVTQMGQEVILRCVPISNHLYFYWYRQILGQKVEFLVSFYNNEISEKSEIFDDQFSVERPDGSNFTLKIRSTKLEDSAMYFCASNSDGEGGYGYTFGSGTRLTVV.

This chain joins TRBV6-6 and TRBJ2-1; TRBD1 matches 9 bases. V shed 6 bases and J 13 bases; nucleotides not matched to a gene: 7. This CDR3 comprises 12 residues. The germline V gene has CDR1 MNHNY and CDR2 SVGAGI (reference sequence). The CDR3 loop is CASRRTGEGQFF. CDR3 nucleotide sequence: TGTGCCAGCAGAAGGACAGGGGAGGGCCAGTTCTTC.

The chain links TRBV27 to TRBJ1-2; D remains ambiguous. The CDR3 runs to 15 residues. In germline, CDR1 is MNHEY, CDR2 SMNVEV (reference sequence). Trimming shortened V by 0 bases and J by 5 bases, and 13 bases separated the two germline ends. The CDR3, as DNA: TGTGCCAGCAGTTTATCGACGGGATTCACTTATGGCTACACCTTC. This encodes CASSLSTGFTYGYTF.

The gene calls are TRBV7-2 and TRBJ1-1; TRBD1 is a possible D gene (6 bases). The V end lost 3 bases, the J end lost 4 bases, and 9 bases lay between the germline ends. There are 13 residues in the CDR3. Germline V lookup: CDR1 SGHTA, CDR2 FQGNSA. CDR3 loop: CASSFRRGTEAFF. The CDR3 DNA reads TGTGCCAGCAGCTTCCGCAGGGGCACTGAAGCTTTCTTT.